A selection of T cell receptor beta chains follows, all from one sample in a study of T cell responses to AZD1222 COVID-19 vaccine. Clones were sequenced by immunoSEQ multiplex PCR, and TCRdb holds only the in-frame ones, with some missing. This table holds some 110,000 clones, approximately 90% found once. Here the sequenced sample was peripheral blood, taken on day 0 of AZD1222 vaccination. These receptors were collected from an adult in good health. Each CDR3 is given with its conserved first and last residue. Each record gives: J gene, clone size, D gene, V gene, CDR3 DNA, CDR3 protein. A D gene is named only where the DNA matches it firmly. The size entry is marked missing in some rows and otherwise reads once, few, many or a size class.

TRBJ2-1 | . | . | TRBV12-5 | TGTGCTAGTGGTTTGTCCGGACTGGACTACTACAATGAGCAGTTCTTC | CASGLSGLDYYNEQFF
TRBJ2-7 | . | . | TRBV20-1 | TGCAGTGCTAGTGGTCGCTGGCAGGACTACGAGCAGTACTTC | CSASGRWQDYEQYF
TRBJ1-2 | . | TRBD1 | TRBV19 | TGTGCCAGTAGTACTTGGGACAGCTCTAACTATGGCTACACCTTC | CASSTWDSSNYGYTF
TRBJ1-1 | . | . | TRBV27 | TGTGCCAGCAAGAGCGGGGGGCCTACTGAAGCTTTCTTT | CASKSGGPTEAFF
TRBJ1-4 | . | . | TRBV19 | TGTGCCAGTAGTCCGAGGTCCGGGGCTAATGAAAAACTGTTTTTT | CASSPRSGANEKLFF
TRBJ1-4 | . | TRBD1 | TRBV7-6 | TGTGCCAGCAGCTTAGTAGGGACAGGTCTTGAAAAACTGTTTTTT | CASSLVGTGLEKLFF
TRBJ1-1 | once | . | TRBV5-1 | TGCGCCAGCAGCGGAATCAGGGGCGGTACTGAAGCTTTCTTT | CASSGIRGGTEAFF
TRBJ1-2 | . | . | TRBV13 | TGTGCCAGCAGCCTGAGGGGCGGCTATGGCTACACCTTC | CASSLRGGYGYTF
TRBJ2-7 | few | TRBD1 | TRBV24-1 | TGTGCCACCAGTGAGGGGACAGGTCCCTACGAGCAGTACTTC | CATSEGTGPYEQYF
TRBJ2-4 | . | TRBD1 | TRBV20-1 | TGCAGTGGGGACAGGGAAAACATTCAGTACTTC | CSGDRENIQYF
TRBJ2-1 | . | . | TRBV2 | TGTGCCAGCAGTGCGAACACCTGGGACAATGAGCAGTTCTTC | CASSANTWDNEQFF
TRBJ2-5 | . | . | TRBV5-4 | TGTGCCAGCAGCTTGGGGAGGGGGGGACAAGAGACCCAGTACTTC | CASSLGRGGQETQYF
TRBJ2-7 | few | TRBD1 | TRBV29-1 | TGCAGCGTTAAAGGGGTCACAGGGGCTCCCTACGAGCAGTACTTC | CSVKGVTGAPYEQYF
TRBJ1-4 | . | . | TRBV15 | TGTGCCACCAGCAGAGAAGGGGACGGGGAAAAACTGTTTTTT | CATSREGDGEKLFF
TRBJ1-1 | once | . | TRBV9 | TGTGCCAGCAGCGTAGCCTCACTCACTGAAGCTTTCTTT | CASSVASLTEAFF
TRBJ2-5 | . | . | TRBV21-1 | TGTGCCAGCAGCAAAGCATGCAGGGAAGAGACCCAGTACTTC | CASSKACREETQYF
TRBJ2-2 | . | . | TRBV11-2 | TGTGCCAGCAGCTTAGATCAGTGGGGGGCCACCACCGGGGAGCTGTTTTTT | CASSLDQWGATTGELFF
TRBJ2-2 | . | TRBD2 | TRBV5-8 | TGTGCCAGCAGCAAAGCCGGGACTAGCACGAACACCGGGGAGCTGTTTTTT | CASSKAGTSTNTGELFF
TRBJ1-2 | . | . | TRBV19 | TGTGCCAGTAGTATAGATCACGGGACCCTCCACCTATATGCCTATGGCTACACCTTC | CASSIDHGTLHLYAYGYTF
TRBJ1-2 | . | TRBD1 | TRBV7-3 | TGTGCCAGCAGCTTGGACAGGGGGCGAGGCTACACCTTC | CASSLDRGRGYTF
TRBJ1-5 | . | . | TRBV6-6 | TGTGCCAGCAGTCCAGGGCGCGGAGGGCAGCCCCAGCATTTT | CASSPGRGGQPQHF
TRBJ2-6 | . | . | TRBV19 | TGTGCCAGTAGTATGGGGCTTTCTGGGGCCAACGTCCTGACTTTC | CASSMGLSGANVLTF
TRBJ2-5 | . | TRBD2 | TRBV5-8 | TGTGCCAGCAGCAGGGGACTAGCGGGGGGGCTCCAAGAGACCCAGTACTTC | CASSRGLAGGLQETQYF
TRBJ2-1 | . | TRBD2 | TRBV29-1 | TGCAGCGTTGAAGATCCTAATAGCGGGGGATCATACAATGAGCAGTTCTTC | CSVEDPNSGGSYNEQFF
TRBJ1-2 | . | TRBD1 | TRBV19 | TGTGCCAGTAGTGGGGGACAGGGGCATGCTGGCTACACCTTC | CASSGGQGHAGYTF
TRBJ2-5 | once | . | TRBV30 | TGTGCCTGGAGCGGGGATCTCCAAGAGACCCAGTACTTC | CAWSGDLQETQYF
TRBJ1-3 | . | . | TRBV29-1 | TGCAGCGTTGACACCCATTGGGGTGCTGGAAACACCATATATTTT | CSVDTHWGAGNTIYF
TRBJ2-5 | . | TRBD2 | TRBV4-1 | TGCGCCAGCATCTTTCCCGGGACTAGCGGGGAATTACAAGAGACCCAGTACTTC | CASIFPGTSGELQETQYF
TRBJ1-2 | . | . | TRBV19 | TGTGCCAGTAGTATAGTCCCGAGTAACTATGGCTACACCTTC | CASSIVPSNYGYTF
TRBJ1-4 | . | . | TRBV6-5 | TGTGCTTCGCAGGTCCGTAATGAAAAACTGTTTTTT | CASQVRNEKLFF
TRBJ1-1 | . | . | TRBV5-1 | TGCGCCAGCAGCTCAACAGGGATGGCTGAAGCTTTCTTT | CASSSTGMAEAFF
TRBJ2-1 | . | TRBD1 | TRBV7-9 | TGTGCCAGCAGCCTAGAAGAGGGACAGGAGCAGTTCTTC | CASSLEEGQEQFF
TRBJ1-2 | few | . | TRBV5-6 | TGTGCCAGCAGCCTCAGGGGCTATGGCTACACCTTC | CASSLRGYGYTF
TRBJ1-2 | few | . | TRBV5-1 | TGCGCCAGCAGCTTGGCGGACGGCTTAGGAGGTGGCTACACCTTC | CASSLADGLGGGYTF
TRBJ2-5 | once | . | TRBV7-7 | TGTGCTAGCAGCGTCCAAGAGGGGGGAGAGACCCAGTACTTC | CASSVQEGGETQYF
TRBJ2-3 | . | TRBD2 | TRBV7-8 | TGTGCCAGCAGAAGGGACTCGGGGGGAACAGATACGCAGTATTTT | CASRRDSGGTDTQYF
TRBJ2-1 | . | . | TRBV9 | TGTGCCAGCAGCGTAGATGCGGGCTCCTACAATGAGCAGTTCTTC | CASSVDAGSYNEQFF
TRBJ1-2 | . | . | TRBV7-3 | TGTGCCAGCAGCCAAAGAGGTCCAGGGACGTTAGCTAACTATGGCTACACCTTC | CASSQRGPGTLANYGYTF
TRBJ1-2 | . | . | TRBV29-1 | TGCAGCGTTGAACCCCTTGCTTCTTACTATGGCTACACCTTC | CSVEPLASYYGYTF
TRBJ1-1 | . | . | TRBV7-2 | TGTGCCAGCAGCCCCGGTCATTTCACTGAAGCTTTCTTT | CASSPGHFTEAFF
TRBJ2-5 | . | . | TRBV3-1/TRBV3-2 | TGTGCCAGCAGCCGAGGGGAGACCCAGTACTTC | CASSRGETQYF
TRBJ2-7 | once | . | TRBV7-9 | TGTGCCAGCAGCTTAGCCCAGCCCTACGAGCAGTACTTC | CASSLAQPYEQYF
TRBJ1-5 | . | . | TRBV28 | TGTGCCAGTAGGGGCTCGGCGGGCAATCAGCCCCAGCATTTT | CASRGSAGNQPQHF
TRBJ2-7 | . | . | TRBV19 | TGTGCCAGTAGTATTTCATCGGGCTCCTACGAGCAGTACTTC | CASSISSGSYEQYF
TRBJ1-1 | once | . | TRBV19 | TGTGCCAGTAGTCCCCGCACAGGGAGGAACACTGAAGCTTTCTTT | CASSPRTGRNTEAFF
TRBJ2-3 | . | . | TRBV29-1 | TGCAGCGCCCCCCGCGGAGATACGCAGTATTTT | CSAPRGDTQYF
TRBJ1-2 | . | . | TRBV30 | TGTGCCTGGAGTGTATTAGACAGCGGGTATGGCTACACCTTC | CAWSVLDSGYGYTF
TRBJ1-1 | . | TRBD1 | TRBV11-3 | TGTGCCAGCAGCTTACGTCGGACAGGGGGCGGCGGTGAAGCTTTCTTT | CASSLRRTGGGGEAFF
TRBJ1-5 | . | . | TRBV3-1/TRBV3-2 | TGTGCCAGCAGCTCCTCGGGGGGTAGTGGCAATCAGCCCCAGCATTTT | CASSSSGGSGNQPQHF
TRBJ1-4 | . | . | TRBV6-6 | TGTGCCAGCAGTTACTCCACAGGGTTGGGTGAAAAACTGTTTTTT | CASSYSTGLGEKLFF
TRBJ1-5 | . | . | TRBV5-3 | TGTGCCAGAAGCTTAGAGGGGTGGAAGTGGCTTAATAGCAATCAGCCCCAGCATTTT | CARSLEGWKWLNSNQPQHF